This T cell receptor beta chain was obtained from a study of T cells after yellow fever vaccination. This clonotype was counted ten times or more. Its target is not known. V lost 0 bases to trimming and J lost 9 bases, with 12 bases between them. The germline V gene encodes CDR1 LGHNA and CDR2 YSLEER. CDR3 size: 14 residues. Study results and caveats: CD4 and CD8 compartments shared a small share of clonotypes, likely from convergent recombination.

TCRdb called the 5' RACE reads again in MiXCR, with one record for every CDR3 protein. Of 450,000 to 650,000 distinct CDR3 sequences detected, less than 15% appear once; the ten largest clones hold roughly 13%. This clonotype was sampled from a man aged 30-40 years who received the YFV17D yellow fever vaccine. The chain carries TRBV4-3 and TRBJ2-1, with D unresolved. Material: PBMCs, obtained on the day of the yellow fever booster vaccination. CDR3: CASSQDREHAEQFF. The CDR3 DNA is TGCGCCAGCAGCCAAGATCGCGAGCATGCTGAGCAGTTCTTC.